This TCR beta chain was obtained from a study of T cell responses to AZD1222 COVID-19 vaccine (dated by TCRdb to the early 2020s). Background for the entire study: AZD1222 recipients whose second dose came at about 4 weeks and those whose second dose came at about 12 weeks were combined into one group, since spike-specific TCR depth and breadth did not differ between the two schedules. TCR sequencing covered more than 230 trial participants: 207 given two doses of AZD1222 and about 26 given two doses of MenACWY control vaccine. Trial participants were enrolled into age subgroups of 18-55, 56-69 and 70-plus years, which contained roughly 150, 30 and 60 TCR-sequenced participants, respectively.

Concerning this clone: This receptor's antigen is unknown. No base quality information exists; no much larger clone differs at one position.

The research as a whole found: Participants were mostly white British and included more females than males, and it was suggested by the authors that clonal diversity may have been underestimated. Reportedly, close to half of the unique spike-specific TCRs recognized epitopes lying outside the regions that are mutated in the B.1.351 and B.1.1.7 variants. No day 14 peak-response samples were available, so repertoires were characterized only after the peak T cell response. In the small 56-69-year group, the increase in depth fell short of significance, most likely because of low power. Conclusions about previously exposed vaccinees are limited, since just 5 to 7 AZD1222 recipients were seropositive for SARS-CoV-2 at baseline. The whole spike protein was spanned by vaccine-associated CD4 TCRs, and dominant responses were seen in regions 160-218 and 743-854. A significant rise in spike-specific TCR breadth and depth was observed after two AZD1222 doses relative to day 0 and relative to MenACWY recipients.

The CDR3 regions of human TCRbeta chains were subjected to immunosequencing. The authors processed their data as follows. Repertoire TCRs were matched against a reference library of SARS-CoV-2-specific TCRs generated with the MIRA antigen-specificity platform. Breadth was defined as the fraction of unique TCRs that were SARS-CoV-2-associated. Depth was defined as the fraction of total T cells that were SARS-CoV-2-associated. Using the MIRA data, every spike-specific TCR was mapped to the spike region that the TCR reacted to and assigned to either a CD4 or a CD8 class. Log10-transformed breadth and depth values were compared by one-way ANOVA with Sidak's multiple comparisons tests. The clones in this table, taken by TCRdb from immuneACCESS, are in-frame only. Not every clone is retained; where verified, under half of the shortfall comes from an unresolved V gene, and the cause of the rest is unknown. V and J calls and clone size are copied from that table; D and trimming were computed from the DNA. The sample table records 84,000 or so clones; 85% to 90% of these occur just once. Approximately 31% of the sample is held by the ten biggest clonotypes.

CDR1 and CDR2, per the germline V gene, are SGDLS and YYNGEE. The junction shows trimming of 3 bases on V and 9 bases on J, plus 16 bases between the germline ends. The CDR3 numbers 14 residues from cysteine through phenylalanine. The sequence is cut down to CDR3 DNA, 42 bases in frame from base 1. Explained via the paper, the time point label denotes: baseline before first vaccination. Vaccinee samples were obtained from the UK trials COV001 and COV002, which included a single-blind randomized controlled phase 2/3 trial of AZD1222 (ChAdOx1 nCoV-19) in healthy adults. Trial participant PBMC samples were collected at day 0 and day 28 after the second dose for TCRbeta chain sequencing.

The chain is encoded by TRBV9 joined to TRBJ2-1; TRBD2 is a weak D gene call, 6 bases matching. This TCR came from an adult in good health. This specimen consisted of peripheral blood, obtained on day 0 of AZD1222 vaccination. The nucleotides are TGTGCCAGCAGCGCGCGACTAGGGGCTGGTGAGCAGTTCTTC. This codes for CASSARLGAGEQFF.